The sequence of this TCR beta chain was determined in a study of cytomegalovirus exposure and HLA in healthy donors. Findings and caveats of the study: TCR beta sequences reportedly predicted most subjects' HLA-A and HLA-B alleles accurately. Later analysis identified a missense DCLRE1C variant that was linked to TCR beta V- and J-gene trimming.

The PCR had 60 Vbeta and 13 Jbeta primers. Generated by immunoSEQ multiplex PCR, the TCRdb table keeps only in-frame clones and is missing some. Of 160,000 or so clones in the sample, 65% to 85% were seen once. In germline, CDR1 is MNHNS, CDR2 SASEGT. CDR3 length: 15 residues. The V and J ends lost 1 base and 4 bases respectively, with 14 bases between them. As concerns this clone: Its antigen is still unknown.

The TCR was taken from a woman in her twenties or thirties in good health and CMV-seropositive. Material for sequencing was PBMCs. The chain employs TRBV6-1 and TRBJ2-7, with D perhaps TRBD2 (6 bases). The CDR3, as DNA: TGTGCCAGCAGTGAAGGGGCAGGGACTCTTTACGAGCAGTACTTC. Translating gives CASSEGAGTLYEQYF.